A selection of T cell receptor beta chains follows, all from one sample in a study of metastatic and nonmetastatic thyroid tumors. TCRdb reprocessed the PCR reads using MiXCR. This table holds approximately 16,000 clones, about 24% found once. Sequencing was performed on tumor tissue. The receptors were sampled from a male donor with papillary thyroid cancer or a benign thyroid nodule (not recorded which). Some clones in this sample may be carry-over from other donors' samples. CDR3s include the opening cysteine and the closing phenylalanine or tryptophan. D genes are given only for firm matches. The size field is filled for only some rows; it gives once, few, many or a size class.

>-|TRBJ1-5|-|TRBV20-1
CSARDLTEYSNQPQHF
TGCAGTGCTAGAGACCTAACAGAGTATAGCAATCAGCCCCAGCATTTT
>-|TRBJ2-1|-|TRBV6-1
CASTAFGNDEQFF
TGTGCCAGCACCGCCTTTGGTAACGATGAGCAGTTCTTC
>medium-sized|TRBJ2-5|-|TRBV6-6
CASSYHRGPETQYF
TGTGCCAGCAGTTACCACAGAGGCCCGGAGACCCAGTACTTC
>many|TRBJ2-2|TRBD2|TRBV4-1
CASSRMLVTSGNTGELFF
TGCGCCAGCAGCCGGATGCTCGTGACTAGCGGGAACACCGGGGAGCTGTTTTTT
>medium-sized|TRBJ2-7|-|TRBV4-1
CASSPPGDEQYF
TGCGCCAGCAGCCCCCCTGGGGACGAGCAGTACTTC
>-|TRBJ2-7|TRBD2|TRBV11-2
CASKRSGSTYEQYF
TGTGCCAGTAAGCGTAGCGGGAGCACCTACGAGCAGTACTTC
>medium-sized|TRBJ2-7|TRBD2|TRBV6-1
CASIRAGGLGSYEQYF
TGTGCCAGCATTCGAGCGGGAGGTCTAGGCTCCTACGAGCAGTACTTC
>many|TRBJ2-7|TRBD1|TRBV29-1
CSVPDRGFYEQYF
TGCAGCGTTCCTGACAGGGGCTTCTACGAGCAGTACTTC
>many|TRBJ1-2|-|TRBV4-1
CASSQAPNNYGYTF
TGCGCCAGCAGCCAAGCCCCCAATAACTATGGCTACACCTTC
>-|TRBJ1-3|-|TRBV11-2
CASSSMGFDRAGNTIYF
TGTGCCAGCAGTTCGATGGGGTTCGACAGAGCTGGAAACACCATATATTTT
>once|TRBJ1-1|TRBD1|TRBV7-9
CASSTQGATNTEAFF
TGTGCCAGCAGCACCCAGGGGGCTACGAACACTGAAGCTTTCTTT
>-|TRBJ2-7|TRBD1|TRBV4-2
CASSQVGTGGLGEQYF
TGTGCCAGCAGCCAAGTAGGGACAGGGGGTTTAGGGGAGCAGTACTTC
>few|TRBJ2-7|TRBD2|TRBV6-5
CASSFKAGGPGEQYF
TGTGCCAGCAGTTTTAAGGCGGGAGGGCCGGGCGAGCAGTACTTC
>many|TRBJ2-1|TRBD2|TRBV6-1
CASSKTSAGADEQFF
TGTGCCAGCAGTAAGACTAGCGCCGGGGCGGATGAGCAGTTCTTC
>-|TRBJ1-5|TRBD1|TRBV6-1
CASRLPPDRDGNQPQHF
TGTGCCAGCAGGCTCCCCCCCGACAGGGACGGCAATCAGCCCCAGCATTTT
>-|TRBJ2-1|-|TRBV19
CASSIGGDFQNEQFF
TGTGCCAGTAGTATAGGCGGGGACTTCCAGAATGAGCAGTTCTTC
>medium-sized|TRBJ2-2|-|TRBV9
CASSGFGELFF
TGTGCCAGCAGCGGGTTCGGGGAGCTGTTTTTT
>-|TRBJ2-7|-|TRBV2
CASRCRKSGVSYEQYF
TGTGCCAGCAGGTGCCGAAAATCAGGTGTCTCCTACGAGCAGTACTTC
>-|TRBJ2-2|-|TRBV28
CASSSPAGLDTGDLFF
TGTGCCAGCAGTTCCCCCGCTGGGCTAGACACCGGGGATCTGTTTTTT
>many|TRBJ1-1|-|TRBV4-1
CASSQLPGRAQNTEAFF
TGCGCCAGCAGCCAACTACCTGGGAGAGCACAGAACACTGAAGCTTTCTTT
>few|TRBJ2-7|-|TRBV28
CASSTARVPYEQYF
TGTGCCAGTAGTACGGCTCGGGTCCCCTACGAGCAGTACTTC
>medium-sized|TRBJ2-2|TRBD1|TRBV5-1
CASSSGTGPTGELFF
TGCGCCAGCAGCTCCGGGACAGGGCCCACCGGGGAGCTGTTTTTT
>-|TRBJ2-1|TRBD2|TRBV6-2/TRBV6-3
CASSYGTSGGFNEQFF
TGTGCCAGCAGTTACGGGACTAGCGGGGGATTCAATGAGCAGTTCTTC
>-|TRBJ1-2|TRBD1|TRBV20-1
CSARPPDRGDGYTF
TGCAGTGCTAGACCCCCCGACAGGGGCGACGGCTACACCTTC
>few|TRBJ2-1|TRBD1|TRBV29-1
CSVRAGGNEQFF
TGCAGCGTTCGAGCAGGGGGCAATGAGCAGTTCTTC
>-|TRBJ2-7|TRBD2|TRBV9
CASSPGTSGEQYF
TGTGCCAGCAGCCCTGGGACTAGCGGCGAGCAGTACTTC
>-|TRBJ1-3|-|TRBV7-2
CASSFQGVGGNTIYF
TGTGCCAGCAGCTTCCAGGGAGTAGGCGGAAACACCATATATTTT
>-|TRBJ2-7|-|TRBV4-1
CASSPGGGGSYEQYF
TGCGCCAGCAGCCCAGGGGGAGGGGGTTCCTACGAGCAGTACTTC
>few|TRBJ2-7|-|TRBV27
CASSLTESYEQYF
TGTGCCAGCAGTTTGACAGAGTCCTACGAGCAGTACTTC
>few|TRBJ2-2|TRBD1|TRBV12-3/TRBV12-4
CASTRGQGNTGELFF
TGTGCCAGCACCAGGGGACAGGGGAACACCGGGGAGCTGTTTTTT
>many|TRBJ1-4|TRBD1|TRBV12-3/TRBV12-4
CASSRTGGGEKLFF
TGTGCCAGCAGCCGGACAGGGGGCGGTGAAAAACTGTTTTTT
>medium-sized|TRBJ1-2|-|TRBV5-6
CASSFSRGYGYTF
TGTGCCAGCAGCTTCTCCAGGGGCTATGGCTACACCTTC
>medium-sized|TRBJ1-2|-|TRBV6-1
CASSAFVVGGDYGYTF
TGTGCCAGCAGTGCGTTTGTTGTTGGGGGCGACTATGGCTACACCTTC